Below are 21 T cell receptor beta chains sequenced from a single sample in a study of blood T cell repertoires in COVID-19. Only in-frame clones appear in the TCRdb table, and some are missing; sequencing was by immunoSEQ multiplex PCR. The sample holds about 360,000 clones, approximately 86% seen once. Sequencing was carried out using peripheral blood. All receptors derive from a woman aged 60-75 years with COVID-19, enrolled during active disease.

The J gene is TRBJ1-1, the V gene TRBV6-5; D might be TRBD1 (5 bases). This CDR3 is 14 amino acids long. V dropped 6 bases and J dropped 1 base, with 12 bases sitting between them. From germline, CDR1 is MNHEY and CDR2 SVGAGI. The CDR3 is CASSTTGGNTEAFF. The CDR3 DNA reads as TGTGCCAGCAGCACAACAGGCGGGAACACTGAAGCTTTCTTT.

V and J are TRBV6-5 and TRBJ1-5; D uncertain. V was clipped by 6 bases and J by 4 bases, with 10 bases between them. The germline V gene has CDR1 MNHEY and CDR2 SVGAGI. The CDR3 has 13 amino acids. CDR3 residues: CASRGGGNQPQHF. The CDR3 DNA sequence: TGTGCCAGCAGGGGAGGAGGGAATCAGCCCCAGCATTTT.

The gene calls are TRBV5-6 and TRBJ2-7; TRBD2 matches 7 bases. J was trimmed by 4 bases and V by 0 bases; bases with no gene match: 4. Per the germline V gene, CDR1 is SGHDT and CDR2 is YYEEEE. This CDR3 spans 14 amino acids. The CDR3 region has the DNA TGTGCCAGCAGCTTGGGTCAGCGGGGTTACGAGCAGTACTTC. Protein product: CASSLGQRGYEQYF.

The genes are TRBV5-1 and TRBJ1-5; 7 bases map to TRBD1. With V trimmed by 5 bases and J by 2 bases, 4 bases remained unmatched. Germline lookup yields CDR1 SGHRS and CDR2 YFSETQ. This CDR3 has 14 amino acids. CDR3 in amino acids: CASRTGVGNQPQHF. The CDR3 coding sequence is TGCGCCAGCAGAACAGGGGTTGGCAATCAGCCCCAGCATTTT.

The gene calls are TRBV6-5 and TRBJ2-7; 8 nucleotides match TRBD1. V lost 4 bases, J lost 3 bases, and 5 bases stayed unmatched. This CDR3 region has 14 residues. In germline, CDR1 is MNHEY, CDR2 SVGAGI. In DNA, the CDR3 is TGTGCCAGCAGTTCCGGGACAGGAAGCTACGAGCAGTACTTC. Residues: CASSSGTGSYEQYF.

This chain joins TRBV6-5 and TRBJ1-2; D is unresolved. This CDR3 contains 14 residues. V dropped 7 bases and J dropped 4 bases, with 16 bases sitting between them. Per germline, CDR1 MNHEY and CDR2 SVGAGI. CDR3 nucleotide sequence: TGTGCCAGCAATTCGGACCGGGAGGCCTATGGCTACACCTTC. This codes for CASNSDREAYGYTF.

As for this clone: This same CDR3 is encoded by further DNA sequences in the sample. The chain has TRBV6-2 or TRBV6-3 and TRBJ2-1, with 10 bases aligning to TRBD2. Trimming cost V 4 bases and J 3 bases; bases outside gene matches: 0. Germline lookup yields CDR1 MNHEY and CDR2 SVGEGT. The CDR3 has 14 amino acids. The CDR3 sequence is CASSSSGGYNEQFF. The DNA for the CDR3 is TGTGCCAGCAGTTCTAGCGGGGGCTACAATGAGCAGTTCTTC.

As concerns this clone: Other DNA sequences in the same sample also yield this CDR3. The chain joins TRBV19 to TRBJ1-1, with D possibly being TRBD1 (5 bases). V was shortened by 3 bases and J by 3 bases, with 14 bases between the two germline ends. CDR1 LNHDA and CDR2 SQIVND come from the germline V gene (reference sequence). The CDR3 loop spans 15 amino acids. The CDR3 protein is CASSIEEGRDTEAFF. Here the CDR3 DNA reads TGTGCCAGTAGTATTGAGGAGGGGCGAGACACTGAAGCTTTCTTT. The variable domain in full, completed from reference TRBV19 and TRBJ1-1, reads DGGITQSPKYLFRKEGQNVTLSCEQNLNHDAMYWYRQDPGQGLRLIYYSQIVNDFQKGDIAEGYSVSREKKESFPLTVTSAQKNPTAFYLCASSIEEGRDTEAFFGQGTRLTVV.

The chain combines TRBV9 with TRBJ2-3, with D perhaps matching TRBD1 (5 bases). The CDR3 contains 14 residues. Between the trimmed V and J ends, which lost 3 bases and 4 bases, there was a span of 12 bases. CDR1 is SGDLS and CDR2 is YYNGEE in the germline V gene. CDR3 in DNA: TGTGCCAGCAGCGAGGGGCAGTGGGCAGATACGCAGTATTTT. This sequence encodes CASSEGQWADTQYF.

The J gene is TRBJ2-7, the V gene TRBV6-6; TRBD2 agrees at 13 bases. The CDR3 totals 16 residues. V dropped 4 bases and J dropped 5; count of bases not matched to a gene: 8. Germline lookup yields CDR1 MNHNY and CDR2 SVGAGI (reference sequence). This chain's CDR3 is CASSSTSGGRNHEQYF. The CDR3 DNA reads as TGTGCCAGCAGTTCGACTAGCGGGGGGCGTAACCACGAGCAGTACTTC.

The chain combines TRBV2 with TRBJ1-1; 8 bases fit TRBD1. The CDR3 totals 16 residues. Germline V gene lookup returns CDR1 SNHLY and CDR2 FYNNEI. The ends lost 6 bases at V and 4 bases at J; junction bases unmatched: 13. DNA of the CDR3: TGTGCCAGCAGCGGGGCAGGGGGCTATTTCGTCACTGAAGCTTTCTTT. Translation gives CASSGAGGYFVTEAFF.

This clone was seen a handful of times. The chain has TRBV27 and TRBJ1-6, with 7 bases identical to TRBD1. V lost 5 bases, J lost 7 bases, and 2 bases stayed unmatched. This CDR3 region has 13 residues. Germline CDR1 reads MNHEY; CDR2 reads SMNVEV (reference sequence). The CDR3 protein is CASSRGQNSPLHF. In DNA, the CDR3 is TGTGCCAGCAGTAGGGGACAGAATTCACCCCTCCACTTT.

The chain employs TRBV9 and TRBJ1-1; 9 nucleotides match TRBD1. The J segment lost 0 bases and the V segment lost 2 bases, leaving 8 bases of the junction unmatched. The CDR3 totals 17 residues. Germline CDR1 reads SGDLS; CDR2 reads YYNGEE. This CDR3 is CASSVGQGFSMNTEAFF. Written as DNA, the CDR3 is TGTGCCAGCAGCGTCGGACAGGGGTTCTCCATGAACACTGAAGCTTTCTTT.

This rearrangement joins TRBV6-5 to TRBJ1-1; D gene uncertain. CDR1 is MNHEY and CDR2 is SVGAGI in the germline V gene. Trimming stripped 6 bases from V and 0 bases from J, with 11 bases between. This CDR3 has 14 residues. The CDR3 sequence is CASRVQLLNTEAFF. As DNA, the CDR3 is TGTGCCAGCAGAGTACAGCTTTTGAACACTGAAGCTTTCTTT.

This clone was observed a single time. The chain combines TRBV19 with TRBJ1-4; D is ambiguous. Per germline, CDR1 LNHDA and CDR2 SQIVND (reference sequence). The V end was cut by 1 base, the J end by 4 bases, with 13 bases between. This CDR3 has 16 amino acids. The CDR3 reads CASSIVGRRVNEKLFF. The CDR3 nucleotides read TGTGCCAGTAGTATAGTCGGACGGCGGGTTAATGAAAAACTGTTTTTT.

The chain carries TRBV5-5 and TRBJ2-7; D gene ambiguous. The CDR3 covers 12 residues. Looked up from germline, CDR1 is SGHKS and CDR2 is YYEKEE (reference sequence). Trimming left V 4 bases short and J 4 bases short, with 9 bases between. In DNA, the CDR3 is TGTGCCAGCAGCGTTACAGAATACGAGCAGTACTTC. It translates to CASSVTEYEQYF.

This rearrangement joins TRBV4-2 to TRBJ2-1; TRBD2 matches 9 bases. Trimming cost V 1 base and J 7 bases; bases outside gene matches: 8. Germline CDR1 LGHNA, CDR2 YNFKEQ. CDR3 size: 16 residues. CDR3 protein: CASSQGAGGPENEQFF. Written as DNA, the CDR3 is TGTGCCAGCAGCCAAGGGGCGGGGGGGCCGGAAAATGAGCAGTTCTTC.

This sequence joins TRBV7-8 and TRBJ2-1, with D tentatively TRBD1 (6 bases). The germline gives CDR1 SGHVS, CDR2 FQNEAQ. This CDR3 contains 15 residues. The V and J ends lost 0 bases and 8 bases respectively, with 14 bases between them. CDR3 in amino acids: CASSLALGTSYEQFF. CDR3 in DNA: TGTGCCAGCAGCTTAGCGTTAGGGACATCATATGAGCAGTTCTTC.

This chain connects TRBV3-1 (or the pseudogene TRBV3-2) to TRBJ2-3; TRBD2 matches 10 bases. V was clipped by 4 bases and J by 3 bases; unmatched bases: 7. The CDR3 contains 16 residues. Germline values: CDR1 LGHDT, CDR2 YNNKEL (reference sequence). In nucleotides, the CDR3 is TGTGCCAGCAGCCTACGGACTAGCGGACGTACAGATACGCAGTATTTT. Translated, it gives CASSLRTSGRTDTQYF.

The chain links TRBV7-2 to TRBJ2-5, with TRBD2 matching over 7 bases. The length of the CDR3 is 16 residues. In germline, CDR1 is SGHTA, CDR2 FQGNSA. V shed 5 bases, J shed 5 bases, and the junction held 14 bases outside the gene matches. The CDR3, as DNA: TGTGCCAGCAGCCCCTCGACTAGCACAAAGAGGGAGACCCAGTACTTC. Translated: CASSPSTSTKRETQYF.

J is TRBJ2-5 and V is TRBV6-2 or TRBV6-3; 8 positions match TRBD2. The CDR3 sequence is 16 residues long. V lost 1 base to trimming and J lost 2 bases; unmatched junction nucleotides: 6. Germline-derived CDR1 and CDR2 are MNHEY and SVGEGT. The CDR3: CASSYYVTSGQETQYF. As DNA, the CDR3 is TGTGCCAGCAGTTACTACGTCACTAGCGGACAAGAGACCCAGTACTTC.